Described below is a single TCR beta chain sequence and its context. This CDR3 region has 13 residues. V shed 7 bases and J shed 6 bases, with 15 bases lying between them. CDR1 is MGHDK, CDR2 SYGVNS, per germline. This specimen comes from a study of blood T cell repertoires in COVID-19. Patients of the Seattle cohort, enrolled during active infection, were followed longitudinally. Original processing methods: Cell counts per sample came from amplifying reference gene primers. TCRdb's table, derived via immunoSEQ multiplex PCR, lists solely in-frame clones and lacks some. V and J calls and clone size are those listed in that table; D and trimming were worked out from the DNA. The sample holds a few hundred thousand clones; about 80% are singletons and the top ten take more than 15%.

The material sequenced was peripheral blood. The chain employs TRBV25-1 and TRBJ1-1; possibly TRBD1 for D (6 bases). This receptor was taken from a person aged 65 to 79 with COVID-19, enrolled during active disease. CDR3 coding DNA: TGTGCCAGCATTGCACAGGGTCGAGCTGAAGCTTTCTTT. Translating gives CASIAQGRAEAFF.